The sequence of this TCR beta chain was determined in a study of blood T cells in healthy people across ages. Study-level results: Per million T cells, the diversity of TCR beta decreased roughly linearly as age advanced.

A remark on this clonotype: Its antigen is as yet unknown.

Then a second PCR, running roughly 7 to 11 cycles, was carried out with a sample-barcoded 5' primer and a J-beta primer mix. Any given sample supplied a minimum of 2.5 million CDR3-containing paired-end reads. TCRdb ran MiXCR on the 5' RACE reads and lists one entry per CDR3 protein. This repertoire shows about 1.7 million distinct CDR3 sequences, roughly 27% found once; its top ten account for less than 9.5%. The germline V and J ends were trimmed by 7 bases and 7 bases, with 9 bases remaining between them. CDR3 length: 11 amino acids. The germline CDR1 and CDR2 sequences are MNHNY and SVGAGI (reference sequence).

The chain is built from TRBV6-6 and TRBJ2-3; D gene unclear. Sequencing input: blood. The TCR sequence derives from a woman aged 25 to 39 in good health. CDR3 loop: CASTSQNTQYF. The CDR3 DNA sequence: TGTGCCAGCACTTCACAGAATACGCAGTATTTT.